The 9 T cell receptor beta chains reported below all come from one sample, sequenced in a study of T cell responses to AZD1222 COVID-19 vaccine. Assay: immunoSEQ multiplex PCR; the TCRdb copy retains only in-frame clones and omits some. The table has roughly 140,000 clones, around nine tenths seen once. Sequences were derived from peripheral blood, sampled on day 0 of AZD1222 vaccination. Source of these receptors: an adult in good health.

This rearrangement joins TRBV10-3 to TRBJ1-1; D perhaps matches TRBD1 (6 bases). This CDR3 has 13 residues. V gave up 6 bases and J gave up 3 bases, with 11 bases separating them. Germline CDR1 and CDR2: ENHRY and SYGVKD. CDR3 in amino acids: CAIRGRGDTEAFF. The CDR3 DNA follows: TGTGCCATCAGGGGGAGGGGGGACACTGAAGCTTTCTTT.

In its sample, this clone was seen once. This chain joins TRBV6-1 and TRBJ2-7; D is undetermined. The CDR3 covers 13 residues. Trimming left V 1 base short and J 3 bases short, with 7 bases between. The germline gives CDR1 MNHNS, CDR2 SASEGT. DNA of the CDR3: TGTGCCAGCAGTGAAGAACGGTTCTACGAGCAGTACTTC. Its protein product is CASSEERFYEQYF.

The chain couples TRBV6-2 or TRBV6-3 to TRBJ1-2; tentative D call: TRBD1 (6 bases). V was pared by 5 bases and J by 5 bases, with 12 bases between. There are 13 residues in the CDR3. The germline gives CDR1 MNHEY, CDR2 SVGEGT. The CDR3 DNA reads TGTGCCAGCAGTGTCGGGACAACTTATGGCTACACCTTC. This gives the protein CASSVGTTYGYTF.

V and J are TRBV6-2 or TRBV6-3 and TRBJ1-2, with TRBD1 matching 10 bases. Trimming removed 2 bases from V and 5 bases from J; junction bases left unmatched: 2. Germline V gene data show CDR1 as MNHEY and CDR2 as SVGEGT. The CDR3 runs 14 residues. CDR3 residues: CASSYTGQGYGYTF. DNA for the CDR3: TGTGCCAGCAGTTACACGGGACAGGGGTATGGCTACACCTTC.

The rearrangement uses TRBV6-4 and TRBJ2-3, with D tentatively TRBD1 or TRBD2 (6 bases each). With 2 bases removed from V and 4 bases from J, the gap between germline ends came to 13 bases. The CDR3 is 15 residues long. CDR1 is MRHNA, CDR2 SNTAGT, per germline. The CDR3 spells CASSDRGTESDTQYF. Written as DNA, the CDR3 is TGTGCCAGCAGTGACAGGGGGACTGAGTCAGATACGCAGTATTTT.

The chain combines TRBV6-6 with TRBJ2-5, with a possible D match to TRBD2 (5 bases). Germline V gives CDR1 MNHNY, CDR2 SVGAGI (reference sequence). CDR3 length: 16 residues. Trimming shortened V by 6 bases and J by 0 bases, and 17 bases separated the two germline ends. This CDR3 reads CASRPASGGNQETQYF. CDR3 coding DNA: TGTGCCAGCAGGCCCGCCAGCGGAGGAAACCAAGAGACCCAGTACTTC.

The rearrangement joins TRBV4-2 to TRBJ2-6; the D gene is possibly TRBD2 (6 bases). CDR1 and CDR2 (germline): LGHNA, YNFKEQ. This CDR3 has 16 residues. Trimming pared 0 bases from V and 2 bases from J, leaving 8 bases between. CDR3 DNA sequence: TGTGCCAGCAGCCAAGAGGGGGGTACTGGGGCCAACGTCCTGACTTTC. Its protein product is CASSQEGGTGANVLTF.

Only a few counts were recorded for this clone. J is TRBJ1-5 and V is TRBV2; D unresolved. V was shortened by 4 bases and J by 6 bases, with 4 bases between the two germline ends. CDR3 size: 11 residues. CDR1 is SNHLY and CDR2 is FYNNEI in the germline V gene. CDR3 sequence (DNA): TGTGCCAGCAGTGTAACTCAGCCCCAGCATTTT. It specifies CASSVTQPQHF.

The rearrangement joins TRBV12-3 or TRBV12-4 to TRBJ1-1; D call uncertain. V lost 0 bases to trimming and J lost 3 bases, with 5 bases between them. CDR3 size: 13 residues. CDR3 nucleotide sequence: TGTGCCAGCAGTTTAGCCATGGACACTGAAGCTTTCTTT. Amino acids: CASSLAMDTEAFF.